These T cell receptor beta chains were read from a single sample in a study of cytomegalovirus exposure and HLA in healthy donors. Here immunoSEQ multiplex PCR was the method, and the copy in TCRdb shows in-frame clones only, minus some. The sample carries tens of thousands of clones, 70% recorded once. The sample taken for sequencing was PBMCs. The receptor set was obtained from a woman aged 60 to 75 in good health and CMV-seropositive. CDR3s include the opening cysteine and the closing phenylalanine or tryptophan. Fields, in order: V gene, clone size, D gene, J gene, CDR3 DNA, CDR3 protein. D genes are given only for firm matches. Size values are once, few and many counts, or a class for expanded clones, and some rows have none.

>TRBV5-1|once|TRBD1|TRBJ1-1
TGCGCCGTTAGGAGGGACAGGGAGAACACTGAAGCTTTCTTT
CAVRRDRENTEAFF
>TRBV4-1|-|-|TRBJ1-2
TGCGCCAGCGGGACACCTTTCTATGGCTACACCTTC
CASGTPFYGYTF
>TRBV5-1|-|TRBD2|TRBJ2-1
TGCGCCAGCATCGACCCCCAGCGGGGGCGAAACAATGAGCAGTTCTTC
CASIDPQRGRNNEQFF
>TRBV4-1|-|-|TRBJ1-1
TGCGCCAGCAGCCAAGCACAGGGGAACACTGAAGCTTTCTTT
CASSQAQGNTEAFF
>TRBV2|-|TRBD1|TRBJ1-1
TGTGCCAGCAGCCCCGGGACAGTTATGTTCTCAGTGGCTTTCTTT
CASSPGTVMFSVAFF
>TRBV5-5|-|TRBD1|TRBJ2-7
TGTGCCAGCAGCTTGTATCGGACAGGGGACGAGCAGTACTTC
CASSLYRTGDEQYF
>TRBV2|-|-|TRBJ2-1
TGTGCCAGCACCACCGGGACACTCTCCTACAATGAGCAGTTCTTC
CASTTGTLSYNEQFF
>TRBV7-9|-|-|TRBJ1-5
TGTTCCAGCAGCTTCGGGGATTATAGCAATCAGCCCCAGCATTTT
CSSSFGDYSNQPQHF
>TRBV5-1|once|-|TRBJ1-2
TGCGCCAGCAACCGGGGGCGGGAGGGCTATGGCTACACCTTC
CASNRGREGYGYTF
>TRBV25-1|-|-|TRBJ1-2
TGTGCCAGCAGTGAATCGAGACATGGTAACTATGGCTACACCTTC
CASSESRHGNYGYTF
>TRBV6-5|-|TRBD1|TRBJ1-5
TGTGCCAGCAGTCGACAGGGGTATAGCAATCAGCCCCAGCATTTT
CASSRQGYSNQPQHF
>TRBV6-5|-|-|TRBJ2-3
TGTGCCAGCAGTTGGGCGGACTCCACAGATACGCAGTATTTT
CASSWADSTDTQYF
>TRBV15|-|-|TRBJ1-2
TGTGCCACCAGCAGAGATGGAAGACACCTTAACTATGGCTACACCTTC
CATSRDGRHLNYGYTF
>TRBV7-2|few|TRBD1|TRBJ2-7
TGTGCCAGCAGCCGTTTCTTGACGGGGACAGCCAGTTCCTACGAGCAGTACTTC
CASSRFLTGTASSYEQYF
>TRBV7-2|once|-|TRBJ1-1
TGTGCCAGCAGCCCTGGTGCGGCGAACACTGAAGCTTTCTTT
CASSPGAANTEAFF
>TRBV2|-|TRBD1|TRBJ1-1
TGTGCCAGCGGGACAGGAAGGGGCACTGAAGCTTTCTTT
CASGTGRGTEAFF
>TRBV29-1|-|-|TRBJ1-1
TGCAGCGTTGATCCTGCCACCGTAGGAGGACAGATGAACACTGAAGCTTTCTTT
CSVDPATVGGQMNTEAFF
>TRBV6-1|-|TRBD2|TRBJ2-1
TGTGCCAGCAGTGAAGCCGGCAGCGGGGGGGGCTCCTACAATGAGCAGTTCTTC
CASSEAGSGGGSYNEQFF
>TRBV19|-|-|TRBJ1-6
TGTGCCAGTAGCAAAGCCTCGAATTCACCCCTCCACTTT
CASSKASNSPLHF
>TRBV5-6|-|TRBD1|TRBJ1-2
TGTGCCAGCAGCTTTACCGGGACAGCGACCAACTATGGCTACACCTTC
CASSFTGTATNYGYTF
>TRBV9|-|-|TRBJ2-2
TGTGCCAGCAGCGTAGAGGCCCTCGAGGGCGGGGAGCTGTTTTTT
CASSVEALEGGELFF
>TRBV7-7|-|-|TRBJ2-6
TGTGCCAGCAGCTTAGGCAGGGGTGGGGCCAACGTCCTGACTTTC
CASSLGRGGANVLTF
>TRBV2|-|TRBD1|TRBJ1-2
TGTGCCAGCAGTGTTCAGGGTGCGCAGGGGGATGGCTACACCTTC
CASSVQGAQGDGYTF
>TRBV5-6|-|-|TRBJ2-5
TGTGCCAGCAGCTCCCAGGGAGGAGAGACCCAGTACTTC
CASSSQGGETQYF
>TRBV29-1|-|TRBD1|TRBJ1-5
TGCAGCGTTTCCGGGACAGGTCAAATGGCCCAGCATTTT
CSVSGTGQMAQHF
>TRBV2|-|-|TRBJ2-3
TGTGCCAGCAGTGACGCGGGAACAGATACGCAGTATTTT
CASSDAGTDTQYF
>TRBV10-3|once|-|TRBJ1-1
TGTGCCATCAGTGTAGGGGGAGGGGCCACTGAAGCTTTCTTT
CAISVGGGATEAFF
>TRBV28|-|TRBD1|TRBJ1-6
TGTGCCAGCAGCCTGACAGGGTCCAACTCACCCCTCCACTTT
CASSLTGSNSPLHF
>TRBV5-5|-|-|TRBJ2-7
TGTGCCAGCAGCTTGGTCGGGTCCTACGAGCAGTACTTC
CASSLVGSYEQYF
>TRBV2|-|-|TRBJ1-1
TGTGCCAGCAGTAGGGGGGGGGCTGAAGCTTTCTTT
CASSRGGAEAFF
>TRBV7-2|-|-|TRBJ1-2
TGTGCCAGCAGCTTAATCGTCAGGGCCTATGGCTACACCTTC
CASSLIVRAYGYTF
>TRBV4-1|-|-|TRBJ2-3
TGCGCCAGCAGCCAAGGGGGCGGGGAGAGCACAGATACGCAGTATTTT
CASSQGGGESTDTQYF
>TRBV18|-|TRBD2|TRBJ2-7
TGTGCCAGCTCTACGGGGACTAGCGGGACGGGCGAGCAGTACTTC
CASSTGTSGTGEQYF
>TRBV12-5|-|-|TRBJ1-5
TGTGCTAGTGGTTCGGACAGACCCCCAGGGCCCCAGCATTTT
CASGSDRPPGPQHF
>TRBV7-8|-|-|TRBJ1-3
TGTGCCAGCAGCTTACGGGATGCTGGTCTCTCTGGAAACACCATATATTTT
CASSLRDAGLSGNTIYF
>TRBV30|few|-|TRBJ2-1
TGTGCCAGGAGTTGCGTACTCCCTGCGCCCTACAATGAGCAGTTCTTC
CARSCVLPAPYNEQFF
>TRBV4-1|few|TRBD2|TRBJ2-1
TGCGCCAGCAGCCAATCCACACTAGCGACCGTCAATGAGCAGTTCTTC
CASSQSTLATVNEQFF
>TRBV30|-|TRBD1|TRBJ1-5
TGTGCCTGGAATGCGGGGGGACAGGGGGCGAGACAGCCCCAGCATTTT
CAWNAGGQGARQPQHF
>TRBV10-3|-|-|TRBJ2-3
TGTGCCATCAGTGGAGAGGGCGGTGGCACAGATACGCAGTATTTT
CAISGEGGGTDTQYF
>TRBV2|-|TRBD1|TRBJ2-5
TGTGCCAGCAGTGTAGGGACAGGGCTCGGAGAGACCCAGTACTTC
CASSVGTGLGETQYF
>TRBV9|-|-|TRBJ2-3
TGTGCCAGCAGCGTAGCTTCGCCAGGGGCAGATACGCAGTATTTT
CASSVASPGADTQYF
>TRBV5-1|-|-|TRBJ1-1
TGCGCCAGCAGCTTGGCCTTGGGGGGAGACACTGAAGCTTTCTTT
CASSLALGGDTEAFF
>TRBV4-1|few|TRBD1|TRBJ1-2
TGCGCCAGCAGCCAAGCATCTGGCAGGGGGAGCTATGGCTACACCTTC
CASSQASGRGSYGYTF
>TRBV7-2|few|-|TRBJ1-6
TGTGCCAGCAGCTTAGCGTACGGGATGCATTCACCCCTCCACTTT
CASSLAYGMHSPLHF
>TRBV6-5|-|-|TRBJ1-1
TGTGCCAGCACTGCGAGGGGGTCCGAAGTAGCTTTCTTT
CASTARGSEVAFF
>TRBV5-8|-|TRBD1|TRBJ1-4
TGTGCCAGCAGTGACAGGGTTAATGAAAAACTGTTTTTT
CASSDRVNEKLFF
>TRBV19|-|TRBD2|TRBJ2-3
TGTGCCAGTAGTATCTCTGGGGGGGTGGATACGCAGTATTTT
CASSISGGVDTQYF
>TRBV27|-|TRBD1|TRBJ1-6
TGTGCCAGCAGTTTCAGGACAGGGGGCGCTTGGGATTCACCCCTCCACTTT
CASSFRTGGAWDSPLHF
>TRBV18|-|TRBD1|TRBJ1-3
TGTGCCAGCTCACCGCGACAGGGTTCTCTTGGAAACACCATATATTTT
CASSPRQGSLGNTIYF
>TRBV14|-|-|TRBJ2-7
TGTGCCAGCAGCCAAGTTGGGGGGAGCTACGAGCAGTACTTC
CASSQVGGSYEQYF
>TRBV9|-|TRBD1|TRBJ1-1
TGTGCCAGCAGCGTAACTCTCCAGGGGGTAAGGGACACTGAAGCTTTCTTT
CASSVTLQGVRDTEAFF
>TRBV5-1|-|-|TRBJ1-4
TGCGCCAGCAGGCAAGACACAGCAACTAATGAAAAACTGTTTTTT
CASRQDTATNEKLFF
>TRBV7-6|-|-|TRBJ2-7
TGTGCCAGCAGCCCCAAAGACAGCTACAAGCAGTACTTC
CASSPKDSYKQYF